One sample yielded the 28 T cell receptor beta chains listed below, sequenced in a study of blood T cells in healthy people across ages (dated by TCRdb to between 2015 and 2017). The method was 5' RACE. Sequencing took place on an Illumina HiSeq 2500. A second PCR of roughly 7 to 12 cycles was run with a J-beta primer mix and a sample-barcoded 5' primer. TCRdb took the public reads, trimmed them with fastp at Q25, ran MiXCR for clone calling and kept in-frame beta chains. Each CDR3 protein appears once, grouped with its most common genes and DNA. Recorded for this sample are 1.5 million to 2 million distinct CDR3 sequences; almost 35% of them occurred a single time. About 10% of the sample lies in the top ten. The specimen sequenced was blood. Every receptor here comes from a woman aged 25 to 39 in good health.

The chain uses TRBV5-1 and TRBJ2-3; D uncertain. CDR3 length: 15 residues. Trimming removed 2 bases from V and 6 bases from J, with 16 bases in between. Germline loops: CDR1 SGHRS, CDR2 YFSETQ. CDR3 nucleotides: TGCGCCAGCAGCTTTTTACGGTCGAATTCGGATACGCAGTATTTT. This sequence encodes CASSFLRSNSDTQYF.

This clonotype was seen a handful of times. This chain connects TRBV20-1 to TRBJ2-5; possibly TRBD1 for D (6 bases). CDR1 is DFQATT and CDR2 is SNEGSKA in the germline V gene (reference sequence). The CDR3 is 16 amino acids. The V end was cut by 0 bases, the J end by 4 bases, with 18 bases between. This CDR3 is CSARDWGQVGGETQYF. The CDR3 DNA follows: TGCAGTGCTAGAGATTGGGGGCAGGTAGGGGGAGAGACCCAGTACTTC.

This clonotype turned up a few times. For the CDR3, the DNA is TGCAGTGCAACGGACAGGGCCACAAATCAGCCCCAGCATTTT. Translation: CSATDRATNQPQHF. The V call is TRBV20-1, the J call TRBJ1-5; 8 bases match TRBD1. The CDR3 length is 14 residues. Unmatched junction bases numbered 8, after V lost 6 bases and J lost 4 bases. Germline CDR1 and CDR2: DFQATT and SNEGSKA (reference sequence).

CDR3 in amino acids: CASSWGDGPYEQYF. CDR3 nucleotide sequence: TGTGCCAGCAGTTGGGGGGACGGGCCCTACGAGCAGTACTTC. V is TRBV6-5 and J is TRBJ2-7; a possible D gene is TRBD2 (6 bases). Germline CDR1 reads MNHEY; CDR2 reads SVGAGI. Trimming left V 4 bases short and J 2 bases short, with 12 bases between. The length of the CDR3 is 14 residues.

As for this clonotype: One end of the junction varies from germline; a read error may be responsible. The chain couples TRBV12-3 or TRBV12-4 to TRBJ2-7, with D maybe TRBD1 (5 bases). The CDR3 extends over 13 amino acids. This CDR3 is CAGSLAPQGEQYF. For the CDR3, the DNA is TGTGCCGGCAGCTTAGCCCCTCAGGGCGAGCAGTACTTC.

Here the CDR3 DNA reads TGCGCCAGCAGCCAAGAGCGGGGGATGAGAGGACAGATCTCCTACGAGCAGTACTTC. Protein product: CASSQERGMRGQISYEQYF. The rearrangement links TRBV4-1 to TRBJ2-7, with D maybe TRBD2 (7 bases). CDR1 is MGHRA, CDR2 YSYEKL, per germline. Trimming shortened V by 0 bases and J by 0 bases, and 21 bases separated the two germline ends. CDR3 length equals 19 residues.

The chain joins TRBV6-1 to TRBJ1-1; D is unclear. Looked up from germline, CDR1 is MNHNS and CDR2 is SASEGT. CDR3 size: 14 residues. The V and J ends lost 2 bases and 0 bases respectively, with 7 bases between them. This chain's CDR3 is CASSEYVLNTEAFF. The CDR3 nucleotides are TGTGCCAGCAGTGAATACGTGTTGAACACTGAAGCTTTCTTT.

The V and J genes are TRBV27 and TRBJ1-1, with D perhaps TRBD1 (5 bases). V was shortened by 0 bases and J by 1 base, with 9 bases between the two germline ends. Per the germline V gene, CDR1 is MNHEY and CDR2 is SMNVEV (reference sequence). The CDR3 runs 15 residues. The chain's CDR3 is CASSLSGGANTEAFF. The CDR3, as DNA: TGTGCCAGCAGTTTATCGGGAGGGGCGAACACTGAAGCTTTCTTT.

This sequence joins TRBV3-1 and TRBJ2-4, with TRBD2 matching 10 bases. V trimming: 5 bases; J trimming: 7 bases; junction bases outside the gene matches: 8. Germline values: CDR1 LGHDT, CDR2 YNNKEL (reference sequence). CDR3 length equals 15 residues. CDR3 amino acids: CASSTSLAGWNIQYF. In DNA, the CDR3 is TGTGCCAGCAGCACTTCACTAGCGGGATGGAACATTCAGTACTTC.

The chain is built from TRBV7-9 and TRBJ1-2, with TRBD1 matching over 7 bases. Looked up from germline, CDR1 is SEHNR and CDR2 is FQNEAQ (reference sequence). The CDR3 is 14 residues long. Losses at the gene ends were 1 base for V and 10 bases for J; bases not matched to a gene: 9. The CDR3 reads CASSLERQGHDYTF. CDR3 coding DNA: TGTGCCAGCAGCTTAGAACGACAGGGCCATGACTACACCTTC.

The CDR3 DNA reads TGCGCCAGCAGCCATTGGAGCGGACAGAGCACCTACGAGCAGTACTTC. Its translation: CASSHWSGQSTYEQYF. The chain employs TRBV5-1 and TRBJ2-7, with D possibly being TRBD1 (6 bases). CDR1 is SGHRS and CDR2 is YFSETQ in the germline V gene. The CDR3 runs to 16 residues. V lost 4 bases, J lost 2 bases, and 19 bases lay in between. Variable domain in full (rest from reference TRBV5-1 and TRBJ2-7): KAGVTQTPRYLIKTRGQQVTLSCSPISGHRSVSWYQQTPGQGLQFLFEYFSETQRNKGNFPGRFSGRQFSNSRSEMNVSTLELGDSALYLCASSHWSGQSTYEQYFGPGTRLTVT.

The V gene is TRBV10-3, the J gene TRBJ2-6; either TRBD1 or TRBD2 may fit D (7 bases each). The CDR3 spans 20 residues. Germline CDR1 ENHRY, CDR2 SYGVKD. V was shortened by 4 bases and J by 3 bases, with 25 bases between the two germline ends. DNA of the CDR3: TGTGCCATCAGTGTAACCCCAGGGGAGGGGGCAATTGGTGGGGCCAACGTCCTGACTTTC. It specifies CAISVTPGEGAIGGANVLTF.

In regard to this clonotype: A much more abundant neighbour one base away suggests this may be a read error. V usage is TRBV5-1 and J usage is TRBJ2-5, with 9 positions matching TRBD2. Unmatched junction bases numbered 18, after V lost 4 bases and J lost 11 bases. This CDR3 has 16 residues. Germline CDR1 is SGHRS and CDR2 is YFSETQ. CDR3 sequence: CASSRTSEPHSGEQYF. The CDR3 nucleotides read TGCGCCAGCAGCCGGACTAGCGAGCCGCACTCCGGGGAGCAGTACTTC.

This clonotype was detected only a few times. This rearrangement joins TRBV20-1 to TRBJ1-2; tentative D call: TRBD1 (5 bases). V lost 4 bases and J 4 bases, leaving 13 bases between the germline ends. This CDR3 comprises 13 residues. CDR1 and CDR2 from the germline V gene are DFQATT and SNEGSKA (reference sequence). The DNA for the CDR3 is TGCAGTGCTATAAGAGCAGGGACCTATGGCTACACCTTC. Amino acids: CSAIRAGTYGYTF.

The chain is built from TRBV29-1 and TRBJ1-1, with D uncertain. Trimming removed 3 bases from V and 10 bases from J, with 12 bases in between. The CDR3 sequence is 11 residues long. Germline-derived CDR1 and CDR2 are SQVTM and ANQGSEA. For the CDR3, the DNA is TGCAGCGTTGATATCAGACTGGGAGCTTTCTTT. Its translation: CSVDIRLGAFF.

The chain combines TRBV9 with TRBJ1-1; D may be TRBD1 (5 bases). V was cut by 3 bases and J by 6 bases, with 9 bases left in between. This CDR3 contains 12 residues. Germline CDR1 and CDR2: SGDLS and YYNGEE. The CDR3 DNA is TGTGCCAGCAGCGCAGTGGGGGCTGAAGCTTTCTTT. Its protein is CASSAVGAEAFF.

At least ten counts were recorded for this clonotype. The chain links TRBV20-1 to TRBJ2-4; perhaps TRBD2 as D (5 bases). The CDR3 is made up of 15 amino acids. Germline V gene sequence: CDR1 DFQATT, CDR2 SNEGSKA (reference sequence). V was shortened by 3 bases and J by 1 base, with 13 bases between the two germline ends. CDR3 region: CSARSAGGAKNIQYF. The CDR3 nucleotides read TGCAGTGCTAGGAGCGCAGGAGGTGCCAAAAACATTCAGTACTTC.

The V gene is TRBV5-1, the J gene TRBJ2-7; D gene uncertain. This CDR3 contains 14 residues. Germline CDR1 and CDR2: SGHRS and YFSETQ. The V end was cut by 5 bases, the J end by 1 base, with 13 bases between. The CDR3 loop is CASSSYRGSYEQYF. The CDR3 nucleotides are TGCGCCAGCAGTTCTTACCGCGGTTCCTACGAGCAGTACTTC.

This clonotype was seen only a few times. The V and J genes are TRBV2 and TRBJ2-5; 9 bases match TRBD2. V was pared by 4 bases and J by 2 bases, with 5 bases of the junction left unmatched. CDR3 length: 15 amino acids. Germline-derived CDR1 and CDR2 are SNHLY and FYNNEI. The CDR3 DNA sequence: TGTGCCAGCAGTGCTAGCGGGGCGACTCAAGAGACCCAGTACTTC. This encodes CASSASGATQETQYF.

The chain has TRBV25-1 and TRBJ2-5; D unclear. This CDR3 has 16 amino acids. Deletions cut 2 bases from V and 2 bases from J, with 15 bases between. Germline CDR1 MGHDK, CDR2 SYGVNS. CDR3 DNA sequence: TGTGCCAGCAGTGAAATGGGCTGGGTCGTACAAGAGACCCAGTACTTC. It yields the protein CASSEMGWVVQETQYF.

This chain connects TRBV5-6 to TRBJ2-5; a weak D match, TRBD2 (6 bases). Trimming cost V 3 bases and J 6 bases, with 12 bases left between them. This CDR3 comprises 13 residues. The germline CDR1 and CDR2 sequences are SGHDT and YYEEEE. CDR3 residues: CASSWAGSQTQYF. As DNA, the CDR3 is TGTGCCAGCAGCTGGGCGGGGTCACAGACCCAGTACTTC.

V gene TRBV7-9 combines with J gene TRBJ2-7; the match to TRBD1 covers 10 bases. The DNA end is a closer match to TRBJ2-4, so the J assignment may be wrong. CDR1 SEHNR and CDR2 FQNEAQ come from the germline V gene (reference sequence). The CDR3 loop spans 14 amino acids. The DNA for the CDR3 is TGTGCCAGCAGCCTTGACAGGGGGCGTAGCATTCAGTACTTC. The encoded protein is CASSLDRGRSIQYF.

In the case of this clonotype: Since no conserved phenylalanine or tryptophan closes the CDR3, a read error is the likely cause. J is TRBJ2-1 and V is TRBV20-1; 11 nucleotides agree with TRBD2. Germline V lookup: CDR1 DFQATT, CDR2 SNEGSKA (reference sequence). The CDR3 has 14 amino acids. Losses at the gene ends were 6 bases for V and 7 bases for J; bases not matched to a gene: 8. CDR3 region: CSAYTSGRVNEQFV. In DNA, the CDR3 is TGCAGTGCGTATACTAGCGGGAGAGTAAATGAGCAGTTCGTC.

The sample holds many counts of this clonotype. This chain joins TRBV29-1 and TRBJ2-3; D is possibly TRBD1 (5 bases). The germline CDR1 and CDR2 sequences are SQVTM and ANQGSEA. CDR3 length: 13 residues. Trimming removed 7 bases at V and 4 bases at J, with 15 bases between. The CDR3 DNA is TGCAGCGGAAAACAGGTCCTCTCAGATACGCAGTATTTT. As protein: CSGKQVLSDTQYF.

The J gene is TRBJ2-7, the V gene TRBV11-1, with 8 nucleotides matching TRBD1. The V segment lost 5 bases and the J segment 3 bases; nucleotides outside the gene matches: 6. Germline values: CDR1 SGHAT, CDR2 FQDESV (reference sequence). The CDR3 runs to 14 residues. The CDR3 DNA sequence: TGTGCCAGCAGCGCCCGGGACAGGAACTACGAGCAGTACTTC. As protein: CASSARDRNYEQYF. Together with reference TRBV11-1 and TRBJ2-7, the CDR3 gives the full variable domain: EAEVAQSPRYKITEKSQAVAFWCDPISGHATLYWYRQILGQGPELLVQFQDESVVDDSQLPKDRFSAERLKGVDSTLKIQPAELGDSAMYLCASSARDRNYEQYFGPGTRLTVT.

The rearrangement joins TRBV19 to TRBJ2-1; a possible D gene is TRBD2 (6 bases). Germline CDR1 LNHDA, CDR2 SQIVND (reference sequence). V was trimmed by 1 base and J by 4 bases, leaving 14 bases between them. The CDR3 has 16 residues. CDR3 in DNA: TGTGCCAGTAGTATAGTAGAGCTAGCGCCTTACAATGAGCAGTTCTTC. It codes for CASSIVELAPYNEQFF.

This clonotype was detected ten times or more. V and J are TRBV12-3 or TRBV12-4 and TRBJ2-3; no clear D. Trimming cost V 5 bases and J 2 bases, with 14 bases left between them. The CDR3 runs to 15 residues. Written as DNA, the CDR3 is TGTGCCAGCAGTCTGGAAATGGGGATCACAGATACGCAGTATTTT. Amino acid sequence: CASSLEMGITDTQYF.

This CDR3 reads CSAVRGLYYEQYF. CDR3 in DNA: TGCAGTGCAGTACGAGGTCTATACTACGAGCAGTACTTC. V gene TRBV20-1 combines with J gene TRBJ2-7, with D uncertain. V was cut by 6 bases and J by 3 bases, with 15 bases left in between. The CDR3 has 13 amino acids. Germline CDR1 is DFQATT and CDR2 is SNEGSKA (reference sequence).